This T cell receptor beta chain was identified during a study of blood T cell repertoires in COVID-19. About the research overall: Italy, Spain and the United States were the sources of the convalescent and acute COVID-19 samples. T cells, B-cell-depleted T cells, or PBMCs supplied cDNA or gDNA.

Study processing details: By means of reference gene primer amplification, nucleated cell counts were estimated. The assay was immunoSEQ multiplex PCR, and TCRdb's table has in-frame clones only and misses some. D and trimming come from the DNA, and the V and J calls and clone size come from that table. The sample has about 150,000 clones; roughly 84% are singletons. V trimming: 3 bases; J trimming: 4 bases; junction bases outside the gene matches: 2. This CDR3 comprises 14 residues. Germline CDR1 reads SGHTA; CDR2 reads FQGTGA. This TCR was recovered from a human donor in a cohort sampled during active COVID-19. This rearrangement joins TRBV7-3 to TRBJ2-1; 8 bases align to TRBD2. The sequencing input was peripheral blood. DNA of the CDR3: TGTGCCAGCAGCTTGAGCGGGAGTTACAATGAGCAGTTCTTC. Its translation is CASSLSGSYNEQFF.